These 10 T cell receptor beta chains were all obtained from the same sample, sequenced in a study of blood T cell repertoires in COVID-19. The assay was immunoSEQ multiplex PCR, and TCRdb's table has in-frame clones only and misses some. The data hold about 86,000 clones, with around 80% observed a single time. The sequenced sample was peripheral blood. These receptors were collected from an elderly woman with active or convalescent COVID-19.

The chain carries TRBV7-9 and TRBJ1-4, with a possible D match to TRBD1 (5 bases). Germline V CDR1 and CDR2: SEHNR, FQNEAQ (reference sequence). Trimming stripped 4 bases from V and 0 bases from J, with 18 bases between. This CDR3 is 18 amino acids long. The CDR3 is CASSSQKTAKATNEKLFF. CDR3 DNA sequence: TGTGCCAGCAGCTCCCAAAAGACAGCAAAAGCAACTAATGAAAAACTGTTTTTT.

This clone occurred a few times. The CDR3 loop is CATSERGSSYNEQFF. Written as DNA, the CDR3 is TGTGCCACCAGTGAGCGCGGCAGCTCCTACAATGAGCAGTTCTTC. This chain uses TRBV24-1 with TRBJ2-1; no definite D call. CDR1 and CDR2 from the germline V gene are KGHDR and SFDVKD. V dropped 4 bases and J dropped 0 bases, with 9 bases sitting between them. The CDR3 runs 15 residues.

This chain links TRBV30 with TRBJ2-1; TRBD2 aligns across 10 bases. The trim removed 5 bases at V and 9 bases at J, leaving 7 bases unmatched. CDR1 and CDR2 (germline): GTSNPN, SVGIG (reference sequence). The CDR3 has 13 residues. CDR3 nucleotide sequence: TGTGCCTGGGCAGCGGGAGGGCCAGGTGAGCAGTTCTTC. Translating gives CAWAAGGPGEQFF. Combining the CDR3 with reference TRBV30 and TRBJ2-1 gives the whole variable domain SQTIHQWPATLVQPVGSPLSLECTVEGTSNPNLYWYRQAAGRGLQLLFYSVGIGQISSEVPQNLSASRPQDRQFILSSKKLLLSDSGFYLCAWAAGGPGEQFFGPGTRLTVL.

The rearrangement links TRBV6-1 to TRBJ1-5, with D tentatively TRBD1 (6 bases). V lost 3 bases and J 6 bases, leaving 21 bases between the germline ends. Germline V gene sequence: CDR1 MNHNS, CDR2 SASEGT. The CDR3 consists of 17 residues. The CDR3 DNA reads as TGTGCCAGCAGTGACGGTAATTTTAAGGGGGTTGTTCAGCCCCAGCATTTT. Translated: CASSDGNFKGVVQPQHF.

The chain has TRBV5-4 and TRBJ2-5, with D tentatively TRBD2 (5 bases). Trimming removed 4 bases at V and 5 bases at J, with 15 bases between. The CDR3 spans 14 residues. From germline, CDR1 is SGHNT and CDR2 YYREEE (reference sequence). The CDR3 DNA is TGTGCCAGCAGCCCTGGAGGTGCGGGTGAGACCCAGTACTTC. This encodes CASSPGGAGETQYF.

The chain recombines TRBV5-1 with TRBJ2-7, with TRBD2 matching 13 bases. The ends lost 0 bases at V and 2 bases at J; junction bases unmatched: 8. The length of the CDR3 is 18 residues. The germline CDR1 and CDR2 sequences are SGHRS and YFSETQ. CDR3 nucleotide sequence: TGCGCCAGCAGCTTGGCCGGTACTAGCGGGGGGGTCGCCTACGAGCAGTACTTC. It specifies CASSLAGTSGGVAYEQYF.

In this sample, this clone turned up a few times. The chain joins TRBV19 to TRBJ1-1; TRBD1 might be the D (5 bases). Per the germline V gene, CDR1 is LNHDA and CDR2 is SQIVND (reference sequence). Trimming shortened V by 6 bases and J by 7 bases, and 15 bases separated the two germline ends. The CDR3 has 13 residues. This CDR3 is CASSLQVFGEAFF. For the CDR3, the DNA is TGTGCCAGTAGCCTACAGGTCTTCGGTGAAGCTTTCTTT.

The V call is TRBV29-1, the J call TRBJ2-3; 14 bases agree with TRBD2. Germline V gene data show CDR1 as SQVTM and CDR2 as ANQGSEA. The junction had 6 bases not matched to a gene; V was cut back by 6 bases and J by 7 bases. The CDR3 is 14 amino acids. The CDR3 is CSVGGLAGVNTQYF. CDR3 sequence (DNA): TGCAGCGTCGGGGGACTAGCGGGAGTGAATACGCAGTATTTT.

The J gene is TRBJ2-7, the V gene TRBV28; a weak D match, TRBD2 (5 bases). The ends were cut back, 2 bases at V and 8 bases at J, with 10 bases in the middle. This CDR3 contains 12 residues. CDR1 is MDHEN and CDR2 is SYDVKM in the germline V gene. Here the CDR3 reads CASSLVTGKQYF. The CDR3 DNA sequence: TGTGCCAGCAGTTTAGTCACGGGGAAGCAGTACTTC.

V and J are TRBV13 and TRBJ2-7; the match to TRBD1 covers 7 bases. J lost 0 bases, V lost 6 bases, and 2 bases had no gene match. The germline CDR1 and CDR2 sequences are PRHDT and FYEKMQ (reference sequence). This CDR3 is 13 amino acids long. Here the CDR3 reads CASRDRSSYEQYF. The CDR3 bases are TGTGCCAGCAGGGACAGGAGCTCCTACGAGCAGTACTTC. The full variable domain, rest sourced from reference TRBV13 and TRBJ2-7, is AAGVIQSPRHLIKEKRETATLKCYPIPRHDTVYWYQQGPGQDPQFLISFYEKMQSDKGSIPDRFSAQQFSDYHSELNMSSLELGDSALYFCASRDRSSYEQYFGPGTRLTVT.